Sequencing of this T cell receptor (beta chain) was carried out in a study of vaccination and CD4 T cells after COVID-19 (dated 2022 in TCRdb). With respect to the entire study: Six males and four females were included in the convalescent cohort, with two Hispanic individuals, seven Caucasians, two Asians and one multiracial person represented. Participants received two doses of either the Pfizer-BioNTech BNT162b2 vaccine (n=8) or the Moderna mRNA-1273 vaccine (n=2). Post-COVID blood samples were collected from convalescent patients a median of roughly 100 days after diagnosis, with a range of roughly 30 to 170 days. Post-vaccine blood samples were collected a median of about 72 days after the second vaccine dose, ranging from roughly 13 to 241 days. For stimulating the cultures, overlapping spike peptide pools were used, derived from SARS-CoV-2 as well as from the common cold coronaviruses HCoV-NL63, HCoV-OC43 and HCoV-229E. In control cultures, a CEFX viral epitope pool was used as positive control, an HIV-1 Nef peptide pool was used as negative control, or no peptide was added. In more than eight COVID-19 convalescent patients and 4 infection-naive healthy vaccine recipients, researchers compared the spike-specific CD4+ TCR repertoire from before mRNA vaccination with the repertoire from after. An earlier paper using these donors assessed, at the TCR clonotype level, memory CD4+ T cell crossreactivity between SARS-CoV-2 and common cold coronavirus spike proteins. Results and caveats for the whole study, not just this receptor: Only a relatively small number of convalescent patients were included in the study, and early timepoints following natural infection were not analyzed. Of the vaccine-specific clones in convalescent patients, 304 of 307, or nearly all, reacted only to SARS-CoV-2 spike and did not cross-react with common cold coronaviruses. Although the median number of SARS-CoV-2-reactive clonotypes went up from 20 to 25 after infection to around 39 after vaccination, the increase was not significant. Among the post-vaccine SARS-CoV-2-reactive clones in convalescent patients, a median approximately 86% showed up only after vaccination, which suggests vaccine-specific priming.

The CDR3 measures 15 amino acids from cysteine to phenylalanine. Here the CDR3 DNA is all that survives: 45 bases in frame from base 1. Trimming accounts for 5 bases at V and 5 bases at J, while the number of junction bases matched to no gene is 8. This clonotype appeared a few times. The antigen it binds to is not known. Nothing much larger sits one base from this clone, and base qualities are not available. In the paper's terms, the treatment or condition label means: approximately 9-day PBMC culture with coronavirus spike peptide pools or control peptides (ViraFEST assay). CD4+ T cells from unexposed donors were collected before the COVID-19 pandemic (2011-2018). The ViraFEST assay, used in the study, expanded antigen-specific T cells with peptide pools and then identified the expanded clonotypes through TCR sequencing. PBMCs were cultured at two million per well in IMDM supplemented with 5% human AB serum and about 9.6 IU/ml IL-2, with about 9 ug/ml peptide pools added. Half of the culture medium was replaced with fresh IL-2-containing medium on days 3 and 7. CD4+ T cells were isolated after about nine days of culture through negative selection using the EasySep CD4+ T cell isolation kit. Unexposed donor CD4+ T cells were tested for reactivity to SARS-CoV-2 S and N and four common cold coronavirus spike pools, as cell number allowed. PBMCs were separated from whole blood using Ficoll-Paque Plus gradient centrifugation and then either used fresh or cryopreserved at -140C. In general, triplicate wells were set up for every culture condition. Leukapheresis product for the unexposed donors was bought commercially.

Library creation used PCR. At the Johns Hopkins FTIC core, DNA from the cultured CD4+ T cells underwent TCR sequencing with the Oncomine TCR Beta short-read assay. Genomic DNA was extracted from the cultured CD4+ T cells with the QIAamp micro DNA kit. Oncomine TCR Beta libraries from cultured CD4+ T cells were pooled with unique dual indexes and sequenced on an Illumina iSeq 100. Per the authors' processing: Non-productive sequences were removed, and CDR3s that did not start with C, did not end with F or W, or were shorter than 7 amino acids were discarded. Antigen-specific clonotypes were identified using the MANAFEST web application through comparison of peptide-stimulated wells with reference and other culture wells. For a clone to be called positive, the clone needed an FDR below 0.05, an odds ratio above 5, and a productive frequency above 0.1% in at least two of three replicate wells. Clonotypes that were significantly expanded in both SARS-CoV-2 spike wells and at least one common cold coronavirus spike condition were defined as cross-reactive. Similarity between CDR3 sequences was evaluated in R version 3.6.1 using Levenshtein distances (stringdist) and unrooted phylogenetic trees (ape). The public reads were run again by TCRdb, first through fastp at Q25 and then through MiXCR, and only productive beta chains were kept. Each record represents a unique CDR3 protein, reported with the most common genes and DNA among its rows. The authors' filters were not applied to this entry. This sample lists 5,500 to 8,500 distinct CDR3 sequences; approximately 50% were detected once. The ten largest account for less than 45% of the sample.

The clonotype comes from a human donor in good health. Sequencing was carried out using CD4+ T cells from blood, cultured in vitro. The sequence joins TRBV12-3 or TRBV12-4 to TRBJ2-5, with 10 bases matching TRBD2. The DNA is as follows: TGTGCCAGCAGTCTCATTGGACTAGCGGTTGAGACCCAGTACTTC. This is translated as CASSLIGLAVETQYF.